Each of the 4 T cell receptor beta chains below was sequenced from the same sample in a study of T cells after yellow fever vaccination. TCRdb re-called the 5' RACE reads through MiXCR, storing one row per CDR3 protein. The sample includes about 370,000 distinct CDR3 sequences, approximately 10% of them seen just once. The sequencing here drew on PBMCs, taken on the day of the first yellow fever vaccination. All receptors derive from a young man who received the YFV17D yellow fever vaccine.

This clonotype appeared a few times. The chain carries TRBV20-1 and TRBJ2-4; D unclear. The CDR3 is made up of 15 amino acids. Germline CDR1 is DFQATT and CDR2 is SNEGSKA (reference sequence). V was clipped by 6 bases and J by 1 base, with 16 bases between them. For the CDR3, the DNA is TGCAGTGCGAGAAGTGGGGTGGATGCCAAAAACATTCAGTACTTC. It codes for CSARSGVDAKNIQYF.

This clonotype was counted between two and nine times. CDR3 sequence: CASSFGGGDNSPLHF. CDR3 DNA sequence: TGTGCCAGCAGTTTTGGGGGTGGCGATAATTCACCCCTCCACTTT. The rearrangement uses TRBV27 and TRBJ1-6; D is perhaps TRBD1 (5 bases). V was clipped by 3 bases and J by 5 bases, with 11 bases between them. CDR1 is MNHEY, CDR2 SMNVEV, per germline (reference sequence). The length of the CDR3 is 15 residues.

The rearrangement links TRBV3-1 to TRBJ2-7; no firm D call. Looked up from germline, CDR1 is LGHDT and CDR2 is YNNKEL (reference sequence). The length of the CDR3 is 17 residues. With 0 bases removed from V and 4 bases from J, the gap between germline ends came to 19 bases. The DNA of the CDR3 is TGTGCCAGCAGCCAAGAAATATGTAGTGTATGGGGATACGAGCAGTACGTC. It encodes CASSQEICSVWGYEQYV.

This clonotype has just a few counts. For the CDR3, the DNA is TGTGCCAGCAGCCATTTGGCGACAGGGTCTGGGGCCAACGTCCTGACTTTC. It translates to CASSHLATGSGANVLTF. This chain uses TRBV7-3 with TRBJ2-6, with 7 nucleotides matching TRBD1. Looked up from germline, CDR1 is SGHTA and CDR2 is FQGTGA. The CDR3 sequence is 17 residues long. The V and J ends lost 5 bases and 1 base, in that order; junction bases with no gene match: 8.